This T cell receptor beta chain was recovered during a study of blood T cell repertoires in COVID-19. About the research overall: Researchers got acute and convalescent COVID-19 samples from the United States, Italy and Spain. T cells, B-cell-depleted T cells, or PBMCs provided the cDNA or gDNA that served as material.

How the authors handled the data: Reference gene primer amplification in the assay estimated nucleated cell counts. Sequenced by immunoSEQ multiplex PCR; TCRdb stores in-frame clones only, minus some. The V and J calls and clone size come from that table; D and trimming were worked out from the DNA. This sample yields around 250,000 clones, of which more than 75% are seen a single time; roughly 1.7% belongs to the top ten. Assignments of participants to cohorts depended upon their own reported clinical history. The CDR3 extends over 12 amino acids. V lost 0 bases to trimming and J lost 8 bases, with 7 bases between them. The germline V gene has CDR1 MRHNA and CDR2 SNTAGT.

The receptor was isolated from a woman between 45 and 65 years old who had recovered from COVID-19. Sequencing input: PBMCs or T cells enriched from blood (not recorded which). The J gene is TRBJ1-2, the V gene TRBV6-4; D unclear. Written as DNA, the CDR3 is TGTGCCAGCAGTGACTCCGGTAGAGGCTACACCTTC. Translated, it gives CASSDSGRGYTF.